This is a list of T cell receptor beta chains from one sample in a study of T cells in Graves' hyperthyroidism and ophthalmopathy. Each CDR3 protein is one row after TCRdb ran MiXCR on the multiplex PCR reads. The table records under 250,000 distinct CDR3 sequences, over 15% of them present only once. Material: blood. These receptors all come from a man aged 45-65 years with Graves' hyperthyroidism. Each CDR3 is given with its conserved first and last residue. D genes are given only for firm matches. Rows may omit the clone size; those that give it use once, few, many or a size class.

TRBJ2-3,TRBV14,-,-,CASSPRPSDFLGADTQYF,TGTGCCAGCAGCCCAAGACCTTCCGACTTTCTCGGCGCAGATACGCAGTATTTT
TRBJ2-3,TRBV20-1,few,TRBD2,CSAHPSGRPDTQYF,TGCAGTGCTCACCCTAGCGGGAGGCCAGATACGCAGTATTTT
TRBJ2-1,TRBV5-1,many,TRBD1,CASSEQGDYNEQFF,TGCGCCAGCAGCGAACAGGGGGACTACAATGAGCAGTTCTTC
TRBJ2-5,TRBV11-1,many,-,CASSLGGFHQETQYF,TGTGCCAGCAGCTTAGGGGGGTTCCACCAAGAGACCCAGTACTTC
TRBJ2-1,TRBV30,many,-,CAWSGGRLNEQFF,TGTGCCTGGAGTGGGGGCAGGTTGAACGAGCAGTTCTTC
TRBJ1-1,TRBV28,many,-,CASSLVGRNTEAFF,TGTGCCAGCAGTTTGGTGGGGAGGAACACTGAAGCTTTCTTT
TRBJ2-1,TRBV11-2,few,-,CASSLNPGINEQFF,TGTGCCAGCAGTCTTAATCCGGGGATCAATGAGCAGTTCTTC
TRBJ2-7,TRBV5-1,many,-,CASSLDRPPYEQYF,TGCGCCAGCAGCTTGGACAGACCTCCCTACGAGCAGTACTTC
TRBJ2-7,TRBV28,-,-,CASSLWEGAYEQYF,TGTGCCAGCAGTTTATGGGAGGGGGCCTACGAGCAGTACTTC
TRBJ1-2,TRBV11-2,many,-,CASSLAVPTGSGYTF,TGTGCCAGCAGCTTAGCGGTGCCGACCGGGTCAGGCTACACCTTC
TRBJ2-7,TRBV10-3,many,-,CAISESSVLSEQYF,TGTGCCATCAGTGAGTCGAGCGTCCTCTCCGAGCAGTACTTC
TRBJ2-4,TRBV28,many,-,CASSLLAAKNIQYF,TGTGCCAGCAGTTTACTGGCGGCCAAAAACATTCAGTACTTC
TRBJ2-3,TRBV6-2/TRBV6-3,many,TRBD2,CASSYALAGFTDTQYF,TGTGCCAGCAGTTACGCGCTAGCGGGATTCACAGATACGCAGTATTTT